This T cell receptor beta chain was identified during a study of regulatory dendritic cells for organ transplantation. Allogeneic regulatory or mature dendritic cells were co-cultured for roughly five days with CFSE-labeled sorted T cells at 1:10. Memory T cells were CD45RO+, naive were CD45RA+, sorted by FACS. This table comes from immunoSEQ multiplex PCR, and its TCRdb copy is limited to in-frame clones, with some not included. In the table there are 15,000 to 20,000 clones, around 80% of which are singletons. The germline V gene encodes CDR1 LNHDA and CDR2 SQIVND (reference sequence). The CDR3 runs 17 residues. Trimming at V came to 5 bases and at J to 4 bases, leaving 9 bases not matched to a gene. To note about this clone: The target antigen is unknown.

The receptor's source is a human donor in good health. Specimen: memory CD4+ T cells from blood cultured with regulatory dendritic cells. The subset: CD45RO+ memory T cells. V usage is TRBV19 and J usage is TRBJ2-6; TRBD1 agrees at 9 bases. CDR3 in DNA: TGTGCCAGTAGTTTGGGGACAGGGAAGGCAGGGGCCAACGTCCTGACTTTC. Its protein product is CASSLGTGKAGANVLTF.